Here is one T cell receptor beta chain with its context. Its antigen remains unknown. The method was immunoSEQ multiplex PCR; TCRdb's version includes in-frame clones alone and lacks a portion of them. The sample holds 2,500,000 or so clones, 93% seen once. This entry is derived from a study of shared clonotypes between healthy human individuals. The study separated CD4+ cells into CD45RA+ naive and CD45RA-negative memory subsets. Study conclusions and caveats: Researchers sampled blood only, noting tissue repertoires likely differ.

CDR3 size: 15 residues. Germline V CDR1 and CDR2: SGHVS, FNYEAQ. Between the trimmed V and J ends, which lost 1 base and 7 bases, there was a span of 13 bases. This clonotype originated in a young man in good health. Some clones in this sample may be carry-over from other donors' samples. Sample: naive CD4+ T cells from PBMCs. The subset was: CD45RA+ positively selected. The gene calls are TRBV7-6 and TRBJ1-4; D possibly corresponds to TRBD1 (5 bases). In DNA form, the CDR3 reads TGTGCCAGCAGCTTAGGTGCAGGGAGGGGTGAAAAACTGTTTTTT. This gives the protein CASSLGAGRGEKLFF.